This record looks at one T cell receptor beta chain sequence and its context. This entry belongs to a study of blood T cell repertoires in COVID-19. Per germline, CDR1 SGHVS and CDR2 FQNEAQ. CDR3 length equals 15 residues. V dropped 6 bases and J dropped 1; count of bases not matched to a gene: 8. Measured with immunoSEQ multiplex PCR; TCRdb has only the in-frame clones, and not every one. This table has roughly 250,000 clones, about nine tenths appearing once. The chain recombines TRBV7-8 with TRBJ1-2, with 7 positions matching TRBD1. The TCR originated in a man between 35 and 55 years old who had recovered from COVID-19. Sequenced input: peripheral blood. CDR3 sequence: CASRAGTEVNYGYTF. For the CDR3, the DNA is TGTGCCAGCAGGGCAGGGACAGAGGTTAACTATGGCTACACCTTC. The full variable domain, its missing parts supplied by reference TRBV7-8 and TRBJ1-2, is GAGVSQSPRYKVAKRGQDVALRCDPISGHVSLFWYQQALGQGPEFLTYFQNEAQLDKSGLPSDRFFAERPEGSVSTLKIQRTQQEDSAVYLCASRAGTEVNYGYTFGSGTRLTVV.